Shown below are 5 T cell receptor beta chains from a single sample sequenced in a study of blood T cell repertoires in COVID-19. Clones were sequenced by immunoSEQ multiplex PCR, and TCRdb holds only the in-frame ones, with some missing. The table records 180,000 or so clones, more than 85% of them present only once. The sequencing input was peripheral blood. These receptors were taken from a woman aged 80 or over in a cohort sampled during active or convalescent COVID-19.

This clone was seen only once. CDR3 coding DNA: TGTGCCTGGAGCGTGACAGGGGATGGCTACACCTTC. Protein product: CAWSVTGDGYTF. This chain links TRBV30 with TRBJ1-2, with 8 bases identical to TRBD1. The V and J ends lost 3 bases and 6 bases, in that order; junction bases with no gene match: 3. The CDR3 has 12 residues. CDR1 and CDR2 (germline): GTSNPN, SVGIG (reference sequence).

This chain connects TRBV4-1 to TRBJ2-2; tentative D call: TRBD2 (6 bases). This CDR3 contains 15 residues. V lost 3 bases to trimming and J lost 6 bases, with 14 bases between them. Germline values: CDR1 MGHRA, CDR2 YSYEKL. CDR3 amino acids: CASSQDLALAGELFF. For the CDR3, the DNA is TGCGCCAGCAGCCAGGACCTAGCGCTCGCCGGGGAGCTGTTTTTT.

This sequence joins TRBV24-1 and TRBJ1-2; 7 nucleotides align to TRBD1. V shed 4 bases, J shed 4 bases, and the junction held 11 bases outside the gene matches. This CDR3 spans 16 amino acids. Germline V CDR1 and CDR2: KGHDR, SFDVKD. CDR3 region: CATSDRRGQGPYGYTF. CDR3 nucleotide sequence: TGTGCCACCAGTGACCGGAGGGGGCAGGGGCCCTATGGCTACACCTTC.

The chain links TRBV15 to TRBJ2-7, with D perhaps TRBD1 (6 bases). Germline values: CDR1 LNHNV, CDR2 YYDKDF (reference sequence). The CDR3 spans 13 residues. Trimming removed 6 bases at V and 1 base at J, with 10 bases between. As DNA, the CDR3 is TGTGCCACCAGTAGGACAGAATCCTACGAGCAGTACTTC. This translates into CATSRTESYEQYF.

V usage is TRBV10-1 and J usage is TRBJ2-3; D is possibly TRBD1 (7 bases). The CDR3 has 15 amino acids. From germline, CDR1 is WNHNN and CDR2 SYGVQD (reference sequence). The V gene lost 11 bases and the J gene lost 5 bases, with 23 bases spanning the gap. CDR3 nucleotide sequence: TGCGCCTTCCCCTCCAGCGGGCACAGGGGAGATACGCAGTATTTT. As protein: CAFPSSGHRGDTQYF.